A single sample gave rise to the 17 T cell receptor beta chains below, sequenced in a study of T cells in Graves' hyperthyroidism and ophthalmopathy. There were TCR beta CDR3 regions amplified from RNA transcripts. When the TCR CDR3 underwent first-round RT-PCR, the HTBI primer set was used. A single record per CDR3 protein comes from TCRdb applying MiXCR to the multiplex PCR reads. Of more than 350,000 distinct CDR3 sequences listed, about 16% were seen once; the top ten hold about 21%. Sequences were obtained from blood. These TCRs come from a woman aged 60 to 75 with Graves' ophthalmopathy.

This clonotype was found many times. The chain couples TRBV12-3 or TRBV12-4 to TRBJ2-3, with D tentatively TRBD1 (6 bases). This CDR3 contains 15 residues. The V end lost 3 bases, the J end lost 1 base, and 11 bases lay between the germline ends. Written as DNA, the CDR3 is TGTGCCAGCAGTTTCCGGGACACGCGCACAGATACGCAGTATTTT. Translated: CASSFRDTRTDTQYF.

This clonotype was found many times. The rearrangement uses TRBV10-1 and TRBJ1-1; 8 bases match TRBD1. The CDR3 extends over 17 amino acids. The V and J ends lost 0 bases and 5 bases, in that order; junction bases with no gene match: 11. Germline CDR1 reads WNHNN; CDR2 reads SYGVQD (reference sequence). CDR3 DNA: TGCGCCAGCAGTGAGTCGAGAGGACAGGGAGGAAGAACTGAAGCTTTCTTT. It yields the protein CASSESRGQGGRTEAFF.

The rearrangement joins TRBV30 to TRBJ1-6, with no clear D. CDR3 size: 13 residues. Germline loops: CDR1 GTSNPN, CDR2 SVGIG (reference sequence). Trimming took off 0 bases at V and 5 bases at J, with 5 bases between the two ends. The DNA of the CDR3 is TGTGCCTGGAGTGTACAGAATAATTCACCCCTCCACTTT. Its protein is CAWSVQNNSPLHF.

This clonotype was counted many times. The chain joins TRBV6-2 or TRBV6-3 to TRBJ2-5; 7 nucleotides align to TRBD1. Trimming removed 0 bases from V and 9 bases from J; junction bases left unmatched: 10. Per germline, CDR1 MNHEY and CDR2 SVGEGT. The CDR3 covers 15 residues. The CDR3 region is CASSYSRQGSAPQYF. CDR3 sequence (DNA): TGTGCCAGCAGTTACTCGAGACAGGGATCAGCGCCCCAGTACTTC.

In the case of this clonotype: This may arise from a read error, as a much more abundant clone is one base away. The gene calls are TRBV5-1 and TRBJ2-7; unclear D gene. Germline CDR1 SGHRS, CDR2 YFSETQ. Trimming stripped 5 bases from V and 6 bases from J, with 18 bases between. The CDR3 contains 14 residues. CDR3 DNA sequence: TGCGCCAGCAGAACTGCTAGGACGGTCCGCGAGCAGTACTTC. It specifies CASRTARTVREQYF.

This clonotype was found many times. As DNA, the CDR3 is TGTGCCAGCAGTATGACAGGGATCAATTCACCCCTCCACTTT. Its translation: CASSMTGINSPLHF. The V gene is TRBV27, the J gene TRBJ1-6; 7 bases agree with TRBD1. Trimming at V came to 5 bases and at J to 7 bases, leaving 5 bases not matched to a gene. Germline V CDR1 and CDR2: MNHEY, SMNVEV (reference sequence). The CDR3 extends over 14 amino acids.

CDR3 region: CASSASGSNTQYF. The CDR3 DNA follows: TGTGCCAGTAGTGCCTCAGGGTCAAATACGCAGTATTTT. This chain joins TRBV19 and TRBJ2-3, with a tentative D call TRBD1 (5 bases). This CDR3 has 13 amino acids. Germline values: CDR1 LNHDA, CDR2 SQIVND (reference sequence). Deletions cut 5 bases from V and 7 bases from J, with 13 bases between.

The genes are TRBV4-1 and TRBJ2-3, with 8 bases identical to TRBD1. The germline CDR1 and CDR2 sequences are MGHRA and YSYEKL. CDR3 size: 15 residues. The ends lost 5 bases at V and 5 bases at J; junction bases unmatched: 9. CDR3 DNA: TGCGCCAGCAGCAAGACAGGGGCGCCCGGAGATACGCAGTATTTT. Its translation is CASSKTGAPGDTQYF.

The J gene is TRBJ1-4, the V gene TRBV7-6; perhaps TRBD1 as D (5 bases). Germline CDR1 reads SGHVS; CDR2 reads FNYEAQ. This CDR3 contains 13 residues. The germline V and J ends were trimmed by 3 bases and 8 bases, with 10 bases remaining between them. DNA of the CDR3: TGTGCCAGCAGCTTTTCGGGGGAGGAAAAACTGTTTTTT. Residues: CASSFSGEEKLFF.

This clonotype was seen only a few times. The gene calls are TRBV6-2 or TRBV6-3 and TRBJ2-6; D is unresolved. The CDR3 covers 12 residues. Germline CDR1 is MNHEY and CDR2 is SVGEGT. Trimming cost V 4 bases and J 11 bases, with 9 bases left between them. The chain's CDR3 is CASSLRGHVLTF. CDR3 nucleotide sequence: TGTGCCAGCAGTTTGAGAGGCCACGTCCTGACTTTC.

This clonotype appeared many times. J is TRBJ2-1 and V is TRBV6-1; D unclear. The CDR3 is 15 residues long. Trimming pared 6 bases from V and 1 base from J, leaving 13 bases between. Germline V CDR1 and CDR2: MNHNS, SASEGT. Here the CDR3 reads CASSKSSGSYNEQFF. In nucleotides, the CDR3 is TGTGCCAGCAGCAAATCTAGTGGGTCCTACAATGAGCAGTTCTTC.

This clonotype has a handful of counts. The rearrangement uses TRBV19 and TRBJ2-2, with D maybe TRBD1 (5 bases). This CDR3 is built from 15 residues. Germline values: CDR1 LNHDA, CDR2 SQIVND (reference sequence). The V gene lost 2 bases and the J gene lost 0 bases, with 7 bases spanning the gap. The CDR3 DNA reads as TGTGCCAGTAGTATAAGGGGCGCGAACACCGGGGAGCTGTTTTTT. It specifies CASSIRGANTGELFF.

This clonotype occurred many times. The CDR3 loop reads CASSPYGTANTGELFF. The DNA for the CDR3 is TGCGCCAGCAGCCCATACGGGACAGCGAACACCGGGGAGCTGTTTTTT. The chain links TRBV5-1 to TRBJ2-2; TRBD1 matches 7 bases. The V and J ends lost 4 bases and 0 bases, in that order; junction bases with no gene match: 6. CDR3 size: 16 residues. The germline V gene encodes CDR1 SGHRS and CDR2 YFSETQ.

The V and J genes are TRBV6-4 and TRBJ2-1; tentatively, D is TRBD2 (6 bases). Germline CDR1 is MRHNA and CDR2 is SNTAGT. The CDR3 is made up of 14 amino acids. V was pared by 2 bases and J by 9 bases, with 14 bases between. CDR3 sequence (DNA): TGTGCCAGCAGTGACGCCGCGGGGAGCTTTGAGCAGTTCTTC. Encoded protein: CASSDAAGSFEQFF.

A word on this clonotype: A single base separates this from a much larger clone, so it may be a read error. The chain links TRBV3-1 to TRBJ1-4; unclear D gene. In germline, CDR1 is LGHDT, CDR2 YNNKEL (reference sequence). This CDR3 region has 13 residues. The ends were cut back, 4 bases at V and 8 bases at J, with 11 bases in the middle. The CDR3 coding sequence is TGTGCCAGCAGCCCAAAGATAACGGAAAAACTGTTTTTT. Translation gives CASSPKITEKLFF.

The table lists this clonotype with many counts. The chain carries TRBV5-1 and TRBJ1-4; unclear D gene. Germline assignment: CDR1 SGHRS and CDR2 YFSETQ. The germline V and J ends were trimmed by 4 bases and 4 bases, with 14 bases remaining between them. The CDR3 extends over 15 amino acids. The CDR3, as DNA: TGCGCCAGCAGCGCTGCGACTTGGGGTAATGAAAAACTGTTTTTT. It encodes CASSAATWGNEKLFF.

This chain connects TRBV20-1 to TRBJ1-5, with 8 bases matching TRBD1. Germline V gene lookup returns CDR1 DFQATT and CDR2 SNEGSKA (reference sequence). This CDR3 region has 15 residues. V gave up 5 bases and J gave up 0 bases; unmatched junction bases: 6. CDR3 sequence (DNA): TGCAGTGCTGGGACAGGCGGGCATAGCAATCAGCCCCAGCATTTT. The encoded protein is CSAGTGGHSNQPQHF.